The rows below give T cell receptor beta chains drawn from one sample of a study of OX40 agonist ivuxolimab in advanced cancers. Assay used: immunoSEQ multiplex PCR; TCRdb lists only in-frame clones, some missing. The sample holds roughly 58,000 clones; around 77% are singletons and the top ten take roughly 6.5%. The sample consisted of CD4+ or CD8+ T cells sorted from blood, taken in a trial of the OX40 agonist ivuxolimab. Receptor source: an adult with an advanced solid tumor such as melanoma, head and neck, liver or kidney cancer. Both conserved end residues are part of each CDR3. A D gene is named only where the DNA matches it firmly. Clone size appears in some rows only: once, few, many, or a class for an expanded clone.

v_gene	j_gene	d_gene	abundance	CDR3nt	CDR3aa
TRBV5-1	TRBJ2-2	.	.	TGCGCCAGCAGCTTGGACACGACGAACACCGGGGAGCTGTTTTTT	CASSLDTTNTGELFF
TRBV6-5	TRBJ1-5	TRBD1	.	TGTGCCAGCAGACAGGGGAAAGATCAGCCCCAGCATTTT	CASRQGKDQPQHF
TRBV19	TRBJ1-6	.	few	TGTGCCAGCGGGACCACCAATTCACCCCTCCACTTT	CASGTTNSPLHF
TRBV28	TRBJ2-7	.	once	TGTGCCAGCAGCTCCCCAACAGGGACCTACGAGCAGTACTTC	CASSSPTGTYEQYF
TRBV7-2	TRBJ1-6	TRBD1	few	TGTGCCAGCAGCGGACGACAGGGCTATAATTCACCCCTCCACTTT	CASSGRQGYNSPLHF
TRBV7-2	TRBJ1-2	TRBD1	.	TGTGCCAGCAGCCCACGTTGGGACAGGACGAACTATGGCTACACCTTC	CASSPRWDRTNYGYTF
TRBV7-6	TRBJ2-7	TRBD2	.	TGTGCCAGCAGCTCCCAACTAGCGGGATACGAGCAGTACTTC	CASSSQLAGYEQYF
TRBV10-3	TRBJ2-1	.	.	TGTGCCATCAGTGAGAGCTACAATGAGCAGTTCTTC	CAISESYNEQFF
TRBV28	TRBJ1-1	.	.	TGTGCCAGCAGTACCCTCGGAATAAGGTCGGTAGCTTTCTTT	CASSTLGIRSVAFF
TRBV9	TRBJ1-1	.	.	TGTGCCAGCAGCGTAGCTGGTTCCCCCGGTGGTGAAGCTTTCTTT	CASSVAGSPGGEAFF
TRBV5-6	TRBJ2-3	.	few	TGTGCCAGCAGCTTCGGGACCCTCACAGATACGCAGTATTTT	CASSFGTLTDTQYF
TRBV14	TRBJ2-7	TRBD2	few	TGTGCCAGCAGCCCCCCCGGGACTAGCGGTTTTAGGCAGTACTTC	CASSPPGTSGFRQYF
TRBV6-5	TRBJ2-6	.	.	TGTGCCAGCAGTTACTCGACTGGGGCCAACGTCCTGACTTTC	CASSYSTGANVLTF
TRBV6-5	TRBJ2-5	.	.	TGTGCCAGCAGATACCGACGAGTAGACCAAGAGACCCAGTACTTC	CASRYRRVDQETQYF
TRBV19	TRBJ2-7	.	once	TGTGCCAGTAGTATCCAAAGGGGGAACTCCTACGAGCAGTACTTC	CASSIQRGNSYEQYF
TRBV4-1	TRBJ2-5	.	.	TGCGCCAGCAGCCCAACAGGGACCATACTCCAAGAGACCCAGTACTTC	CASSPTGTILQETQYF
TRBV27	TRBJ1-5	.	once	TGTGCCAGCAGCCGCCCGGGGGGCGGTCAGCCCCAGCATTTT	CASSRPGGGQPQHF
TRBV7-9	TRBJ2-4	TRBD1	.	TGTGCCAGCAGCCAGCGGACAGGGTCGGCCAAAAACATTCAGTACTTC	CASSQRTGSAKNIQYF
TRBV7-9	TRBJ1-1	.	.	TGTGCCAGCAGCTTACCCCGGGCAGGGGCCACTGAAGCTTTCTTT	CASSLPRAGATEAFF
TRBV30	TRBJ1-5	.	few	TGTGCCTGGAGTGTAGGGGGTACCCAGCCCCAGCATTTT	CAWSVGGTQPQHF
TRBV10-2	TRBJ1-1	.	.	TGCGCCAGCAGTGATTTAGTAAGCCGGGGGAGAAACACTGAAGCTTTCTTT	CASSDLVSRGRNTEAFF
TRBV7-2	TRBJ1-5	TRBD1	.	TGTGCCAGCAGTCCAGGGGGGCCAGTGAAACAGCCCCAGCATTTT	CASSPGGPVKQPQHF